The T cell receptor (beta chain) described here comes from a study of blood T cell repertoires in COVID-19. Germline assignment: CDR1 MNHEY and CDR2 SVGEGT. J gave up 3 bases and V 2 bases, and 10 bases lay outside the gene matches. This CDR3 has 18 amino acids. Repertoires were generated with immunoSEQ multiplex PCR, while TCRdb's copy carries only in-frame clones and drops some. The sample lists more than 50,000 clones, about 82% occurring once. The sequencing input was peripheral blood. The source is a human donor in a cohort sampled during active COVID-19. The V call is TRBV6-2 or TRBV6-3, the J call TRBJ2-7; 13 bases align to TRBD2. The CDR3 loop is CASSYARTSGSGGYEQYF. The CDR3 nucleotides read TGTGCCAGCAGTTACGCCCGGACTAGCGGGAGCGGGGGCTACGAGCAGTACTTC.